This passage covers 26 T cell receptor beta chains from one sample sequenced in a study of graft-versus-host responses after intestinal transplantation. Their recognized antigens are unknown. Generated by immunoSEQ multiplex PCR, the TCRdb table keeps only in-frame clones and is missing some. Among about 85,000 clones listed, approximately 80% were seen once. This specimen was unstimulated CD4+ T cells sorted from spleen or lymph node cells, taken before intestinal transplant. The receptors originated from a human donor who received an intestinal transplant.

This rearrangement joins TRBV4-1 to TRBJ2-3, with 14 bases that match TRBD2. CDR3 length: 17 amino acids. V trimming: 4 bases; J trimming: 4 bases; junction bases outside the gene matches: 7. Germline V gene data show CDR1 as MGHRA and CDR2 as YSYEKL. In DNA form, the CDR3 reads TGCGCCAGCAGCCGGGGACTAGCGGGAGCCCTGGCAGATACGCAGTATTTT. The encoded protein is CASSRGLAGALADTQYF.

The J gene is TRBJ2-5, the V gene TRBV4-1, with TRBD1 matching 8 bases. Trimming removed 4 bases from V and 5 bases from J; junction bases left unmatched: 9. In germline, CDR1 is MGHRA, CDR2 YSYEKL. The CDR3 has 15 amino acids. The CDR3 DNA follows: TGCGCCAGCAGCCTCCGGACAGGGCTAGGGGAGACCCAGTACTTC. It yields the protein CASSLRTGLGETQYF.

The gene calls are TRBV11-2 and TRBJ2-1; D possibly corresponds to TRBD2 (5 bases). Germline assignment: CDR1 SGHAT and CDR2 FQNNGV. Trimming pared 1 base from V and 7 bases from J, leaving 20 bases between. The CDR3 has 17 residues. CDR3 residues: CASSLVLASRRWNEQFF. The CDR3 DNA sequence: TGTGCCAGCAGCTTAGTGCTGGCTAGCCGTCGTTGGAATGAGCAGTTCTTC.

The gene calls are TRBV4-1 and TRBJ2-1; 10 nucleotides match TRBD2. Germline V gene sequence: CDR1 MGHRA, CDR2 YSYEKL. The J segment lost 9 bases and the V segment lost 0 bases, leaving 23 bases of the junction unmatched. CDR3 length equals 21 residues. DNA of the CDR3: TGCGCCAGCAGCCAAGATTGGCTCGGCCGAGGCTTCAGCGGGGGGGCCCGTGAGCAGTTCTTC. Translated: CASSQDWLGRGFSGGAREQFF.

The V call is TRBV4-1, the J call TRBJ2-7; 7 bases are shared with TRBD2. V shed 1 base, J shed 0 bases, and the junction held 6 bases outside the gene matches. Germline CDR1 is MGHRA and CDR2 is YSYEKL. This CDR3 has 16 amino acids. In DNA, the CDR3 is TGCGCCAGCAGCCAAGGGGGAGGGCTTTTCTCCTACGAGCAGTACTTC. It encodes CASSQGGGLFSYEQYF.

This clone was counted a few times. This chain uses TRBV6-5 with TRBJ1-5; 7 bases are a match to TRBD1. The CDR3 runs 15 residues. CDR1 is MNHEY, CDR2 SVGAGI, per germline. V shed 5 bases and J 4 bases; nucleotides not matched to a gene: 8. The CDR3 here is CASSRQGEGNQPQHF. The CDR3 DNA follows: TGTGCCAGCAGTCGACAGGGAGAGGGTAATCAGCCCCAGCATTTT.

This clone has only a few counts. The sample holds other DNA sequences that translate to the same CDR3. The gene calls are TRBV6-1 and TRBJ2-5; TRBD1 matches 7 bases. Germline assignment: CDR1 MNHNS and CDR2 SASEGT. The CDR3 runs to 14 residues. J gave up 4 bases and V 2 bases, and 4 bases lay outside the gene matches. CDR3 residues: CASSETAGGETQYF. The CDR3 nucleotides read TGTGCCAGCAGTGAAACGGCAGGGGGAGAGACCCAGTACTTC.

The genes are TRBV6-1 and TRBJ1-5; 8 bases fit TRBD1. This CDR3 is 12 amino acids long. Germline loops: CDR1 MNHNS, CDR2 SASEGT. J was trimmed by 7 bases and V by 6 bases; bases with no gene match: 2. The CDR3, as DNA: TGTGCCAGCAGCACAGGGGGACAGCCCCAGCATTTT. Its protein is CASSTGGQPQHF.

The chain has TRBV7-8 and TRBJ1-2, with D maybe TRBD1 (6 bases). The CDR3 length is 14 residues. The germline V and J ends were trimmed by 4 bases and 4 bases, with 13 bases remaining between them. Looked up from germline, CDR1 is SGHVS and CDR2 is FQNEAQ. CDR3 sequence: CASSYSGEGYGYTF. CDR3 nucleotides: TGTGCCAGCAGCTACTCAGGGGAGGGCTATGGCTACACCTTC.

This chain joins TRBV6-5 and TRBJ1-5; D not resolved. Germline loops: CDR1 MNHEY, CDR2 SVGAGI. V lost 6 bases and J 3 bases, leaving 6 bases between the germline ends. The CDR3 contains 12 residues. The DNA for the CDR3 is TGTGCCAGCAGAAACAACAATCAGCCCCAGCATTTT. Protein sequence: CASRNNNQPQHF.

The gene calls are TRBV28 and TRBJ2-5, with 10 bases fitting TRBD1. Germline V gene data show CDR1 as MDHEN and CDR2 as SYDVKM. The length of the CDR3 is 13 residues. The V segment lost 6 bases and the J segment 4 bases; nucleotides outside the gene matches: 2. The CDR3 loop reads CASRTGGLETQYF. CDR3 DNA sequence: TGTGCCAGCAGGACAGGGGGCTTAGAGACCCAGTACTTC.

The chain has TRBV28 and TRBJ2-4; tentative D call: TRBD1 (6 bases). V lost 6 bases, J lost 1 base, and 16 bases lay in between. Germline CDR1 and CDR2: MDHEN and SYDVKM. The CDR3 is 16 amino acids. The CDR3 region is CASSPAGVGAKNIQYF. The CDR3 DNA reads TGTGCCAGCAGCCCCGCAGGGGTAGGGGCCAAAAACATTCAGTACTTC.

This chain connects TRBV28 to TRBJ2-7, with 8 bases identical to TRBD2. Germline values: CDR1 MDHEN, CDR2 SYDVKM. CDR3 length equals 14 residues. J was trimmed by 0 bases and V by 2 bases; bases with no gene match: 0. The DNA of the CDR3 is TGTGCCAGCAGTTTAACTAGCGGCTCCTACGAGCAGTACTTC. Its translation: CASSLTSGSYEQYF. Filled out from reference TRBV28 and TRBJ2-7, the complete variable domain reads DVKVTQSSRYLVKRTGEKVFLECVQDMDHENMFWYRQDPGLGLRLIYFSYDVKMKEKGDIPEGYSVSREKKERFSLILESASTNQTSMYLCASSLTSGSYEQYFGPGTRLTVT.

The V and J genes are TRBV5-1 and TRBJ1-1; D is uncertain. Deletions cut 0 bases from V and 1 base from J, with 7 bases between. CDR3 length: 14 amino acids. The germline CDR1 and CDR2 sequences are SGHRS and YFSETQ. DNA of the CDR3: TGCGCCAGCAGCTTGGGATGGCAGAACACTGAAGCTTTCTTT. This sequence encodes CASSLGWQNTEAFF.

The genes are TRBV15 and TRBJ1-1; no firm D call. The CDR3 runs to 13 residues. Germline V lookup: CDR1 LNHNV, CDR2 YYDKDF (reference sequence). Trimming pared 3 bases from V and 0 bases from J, leaving 5 bases between. The CDR3 sequence: CATSRGVNTEAFF. The DNA for the CDR3 is TGTGCCACCAGCAGGGGCGTGAACACTGAAGCTTTCTTT.

J is TRBJ1-5 and V is TRBV2; perhaps TRBD1 as D (5 bases). Trimming removed 6 bases from V and 5 bases from J, with 14 bases in between. CDR1 and CDR2 from the germline V gene are SNHLY and FYNNEI. The CDR3 has 14 amino acids. The CDR3 here is CASSYGAGDQPQHF. The CDR3, as DNA: TGTGCCAGCAGCTATGGGGCGGGGGATCAGCCCCAGCATTTT.

This clone has a handful of counts. The chain combines TRBV10-3 with TRBJ2-7; 7 nucleotides line up with TRBD2. Germline CDR1 ENHRY, CDR2 SYGVKD. The CDR3 length is 13 residues. Trimming cost V 10 bases and J 6 bases; bases outside gene matches: 12. The CDR3 sequence is CASHSSGPSEQYF. The CDR3 DNA reads TGTGCCAGCCACTCTAGCGGTCCCTCCGAGCAGTACTTC.

This sequence joins TRBV7-2 and TRBJ1-3; D is perhaps TRBD1 (6 bases). Germline CDR1 reads SGHTA; CDR2 reads FQGNSA. Between the trimmed V and J ends, which lost 4 bases and 2 bases, there was a span of 9 bases. The CDR3 sequence is 14 residues long. CDR3 bases: TGTGCCAGCAGCTCCAGGACAGCTGGAAACACCATATATTTT. It specifies CASSSRTAGNTIYF.

This sequence joins TRBV4-1 and TRBJ2-1, with TRBD2 matching over 8 bases. Germline assignment: CDR1 MGHRA and CDR2 YSYEKL. With V trimmed by 0 bases and J by 4 bases, 2 bases remained unmatched. The CDR3 loop spans 15 amino acids. CDR3: CASSQDSGGYNEQFF. CDR3 sequence (DNA): TGCGCCAGCAGCCAAGATTCGGGGGGGTACAATGAGCAGTTCTTC.

The chain combines TRBV27 with TRBJ2-7; 10 bases line up with TRBD1. After removal of 3 bases from V and 5 bases from J, the junction contained 7 bases not matched to a gene. Germline lookup yields CDR1 MNHEY and CDR2 SMNVEV (reference sequence). The CDR3 sequence is 15 residues long. The CDR3 nucleotides read TGTGCCAGCAGTTTTTCGCGACAGGGGGCCAACGAGCAGTACTTC. Amino acid sequence: CASSFSRQGANEQYF.

The chain employs TRBV7-9 and TRBJ1-5, with a possible D match to TRBD1 (6 bases). The V and J ends lost 1 base and 7 bases respectively, with 14 bases between them. There are 15 residues in the CDR3. Germline V gene lookup returns CDR1 SEHNR and CDR2 FQNEAQ (reference sequence). The CDR3 nucleotides are TGTGCCAGCAGCTTAGAGGGGGGGGCCGGACAGCCCCAGCATTTT. Residues: CASSLEGGAGQPQHF. Supplemented by reference TRBV7-9 and TRBJ1-5, the full variable domain reads DTGVSQNPRHKITKRGQNVTFRCDPISEHNRLYWYRQTLGQGPEFLTYFQNEAQLEKSRLLSDRFSAERPKGSFSTLEIQRTEQGDSAMYLCASSLEGGAGQPQHFGDGTRLSIL.

The chain joins TRBV19 to TRBJ1-4, with TRBD1 identical over 7 bases. The CDR3 spans 14 residues. Germline CDR1 LNHDA, CDR2 SQIVND (reference sequence). The V gene end was trimmed by 6 bases and the J gene end by 0 bases; junction bases not matched to a gene: 1. Here the CDR3 reads CASSGTATNEKLFF. The CDR3 nucleotides are TGTGCCAGTAGCGGGACAGCAACTAATGAAAAACTGTTTTTT.

About this clone: Other DNA sequences in the sample encode the same CDR3. The V and J genes are TRBV5-1 and TRBJ1-1; D not certain. The V and J ends lost 0 bases and 2 bases respectively, with 8 bases between them. Per the germline V gene, CDR1 is SGHRS and CDR2 is YFSETQ. This CDR3 spans 14 amino acids. This CDR3 is CASSLAAGNTEAFF. Here the CDR3 DNA reads TGCGCCAGCAGCTTGGCGGCGGGCAACACTGAAGCTTTCTTT. Using reference TRBV5-1 and TRBJ1-1 for the parts outside the CDR3, the full variable domain is KAGVTQTPRYLIKTRGQQVTLSCSPISGHRSVSWYQQTPGQGLQFLFEYFSETQRNKGNFPGRFSGRQFSNSRSEMNVSTLELGDSALYLCASSLAAGNTEAFFGQGTRLTVV.

The CDR3 nucleotides are TGTGCCAGCAGCCAAAGAGGGGGCGGTGGCTACACCTTC. Protein sequence: CASSQRGGGGYTF. This rearrangement joins TRBV7-9 to TRBJ1-2; 7 bases line up with TRBD1. CDR1 is SEHNR and CDR2 is FQNEAQ in the germline V gene (reference sequence). J lost 7 bases, V lost 5 bases, and 7 bases had no gene match. The CDR3 is 13 amino acids.

This rearrangement joins TRBV5-3 to TRBJ1-2; D gene ambiguous. TRBV5-3 is an ORF; its function is uncertain. Trimming took off 4 bases at V and 0 bases at J, with 16 bases between the two ends. The CDR3 extends over 16 amino acids. CDR3: CARSRGERLTNYGYTF. Here the CDR3 DNA reads TGTGCCAGAAGCCGCGGCGAGCGCCTCACTAACTATGGCTACACCTTC.

V and J are TRBV5-8 and TRBJ1-1; D gene ambiguous. Deletions cut 1 base from V and 4 bases from J, with 11 bases between. This CDR3 has 14 residues. Germline loops: CDR1 SGHTS, CDR2 YDEGEE. The CDR3 coding sequence is TGTGCCAGCAGCTTGATGGCCCAAAGCACTGAAGCTTTCTTT. This gives the protein CASSLMAQSTEAFF.